The 16 T cell receptor beta chains listed next were all sequenced from one sample in a study of T cell repertoires in cytomegalovirus infection. TCRdb recomputed calls from the reads with MiXCR, one row per CDR3 protein. The data show some 110,000 distinct CDR3 sequences, more than 30% seen once. These TCRs are of unknown antigen specificity. The source was CD8+ T cells from cultured PBMCs, collected from culture after CMV antigen stimulation. The receptors come from a human donor in good health (CMV status not recorded). Some clones in this sample may be carry-over from other donors' samples.

This rearrangement joins TRBV27 to TRBJ1-6; tentatively, D is TRBD1 (6 bases). The CDR3 covers 19 residues. Between the trimmed V and J ends, which lost 5 bases and 0 bases, there was a span of 20 bases. CDR1 and CDR2 from the germline V gene are MNHEY and SMNVEV (reference sequence). The CDR3 reads CASSRTGTFYSSYNSPLHF. CDR3 DNA: TGTGCCAGCAGTAGAACAGGGACATTTTACAGCTCCTATAATTCACCCCTCCACTTT.

This clonotype was seen a single time. The rearrangement joins TRBV7-9 to TRBJ2-1, with TRBD2 identical over 15 bases. CDR1 SEHNR and CDR2 FQNEAQ come from the germline V gene (reference sequence). This CDR3 contains 19 residues. V lost 5 bases to trimming and J lost 7 bases; unmatched junction nucleotides: 15. The CDR3: CASSIGLAGGPGGQNEQFF. The DNA for the CDR3 is TGTGCCAGCAGCATCGGACTAGCGGGGGGGCCGGGGGGACAGAATGAGCAGTTCTTC.

The rearrangement joins TRBV7-9 to TRBJ2-7, with D perhaps matching TRBD2 (6 bases). CDR3 size: 14 residues. Germline CDR1 is SEHNR and CDR2 is FQNEAQ (reference sequence). V shed 9 bases and J shed 2 bases, with 17 bases lying between them. The CDR3: CASSSGTETYEQYF. The CDR3, as DNA: TGTGCCAGTAGTAGTGGGACTGAAACCTACGAGCAGTACTTC.

The chain uses TRBV5-1 and TRBJ2-7, with a weak D call TRBD1 (6 bases). Germline-derived CDR1 and CDR2 are SGHRS and YFSETQ. The CDR3 runs to 15 residues. Trimming took 4 bases from V and 4 from J, leaving 18 bases between them. The CDR3 loop is CASSLEAGASYEQYF. The CDR3 DNA is TGCGCCAGCAGCCTGGAGGCAGGGGCTTCGTACGAGCAGTACTTC.

This chain links TRBV7-2 with TRBJ2-1, with 11 bases lining up with TRBD2. V lost 4 bases and J lost 1; bases outside the gene matches: 12. The CDR3 is 19 residues long. The germline CDR1 and CDR2 sequences are SGHTA and FQGNSA. The DNA of the CDR3 is TGTGCCAGCAGCTGGGGGACTAGCGGTCCCCGGGGGTCCTACAATGAGCAGTTCTTC. Amino acid sequence: CASSWGTSGPRGSYNEQFF.

J is TRBJ1-5 and V is TRBV11-1; D ambiguous. Germline lookup yields CDR1 SGHAT and CDR2 FQDESV (reference sequence). The CDR3 is made up of 15 amino acids. Deletions cut 7 bases from V and 4 bases from J, with 17 bases between. CDR3 residues: CASTIYRAFNQPQHF. CDR3 DNA sequence: TGTGCCAGCACCATTTACCGGGCCTTTAATCAGCCCCAGCATTTT.

This clonotype occurred a few times. The V gene is TRBV19, the J gene TRBJ2-1, with no clear D. Germline CDR1 and CDR2: LNHDA and SQIVND (reference sequence). This CDR3 region has 12 residues. V lost 5 bases, J lost 6 bases, and 8 bases lay in between. CDR3 DNA sequence: TGTGCCAGTAGTGTCCCATTCAATGAGCAGTTCTTC. Protein: CASSVPFNEQFF.

This clonotype was picked up a small number of times. The V gene is TRBV5-4, the J gene TRBJ2-1, with D possibly TRBD1 on 7 matching bases. This CDR3 has 17 residues. The germline CDR1 and CDR2 sequences are SGHNT and YYREEE (reference sequence). The V and J ends lost 0 bases and 0 bases respectively, with 13 bases between them. CDR3 DNA sequence: TGTGCCAGCAGCTTGGTCTCAGGGGGGAGCTCCTACAATGAGCAGTTCTTC. This codes for CASSLVSGGSSYNEQFF.

The sample holds a few counts of this clonotype. The gene calls are TRBV12-3 or TRBV12-4 and TRBJ1-5; D possibly corresponds to TRBD1 (5 bases). The V end was cut by 3 bases, the J end by 7 bases, with 13 bases between. CDR3 length: 14 amino acids. CDR3 DNA: TGTGCCAGCAGTTTGGGAGGGGCGCACCAGCCCCAGCATTTT. Its translation: CASSLGGAHQPQHF.

This chain connects TRBV7-9 to TRBJ1-4; D call uncertain. The germline V gene has CDR1 SEHNR and CDR2 FQNEAQ (reference sequence). Trimming took 8 bases from V and 4 from J, leaving 17 bases between them. The CDR3 is 15 residues long. CDR3 in DNA: TGTGCCAGCCGGAACAACAAGGCAGATAATGAAAAACTGTTTTTT. It encodes CASRNNKADNEKLFF.

This clonotype appeared a few times. The chain couples TRBV27 to TRBJ1-1, with TRBD1 matching over 7 bases. After removal of 8 bases from V and 4 bases from J, the junction contained 7 bases not matched to a gene. Germline loops: CDR1 MNHEY, CDR2 SMNVEV (reference sequence). The CDR3 covers 13 residues. CDR3: CASRTGRVTEAFF. The CDR3 DNA is TGTGCCAGCCGGACAGGCCGGGTCACTGAAGCTTTCTTT.

This clonotype was detected ten times or more. V usage is TRBV6-2 or TRBV6-3 and J usage is TRBJ2-5, with TRBD1 as a possible D gene (5 bases). Trimming took off 0 bases at V and 2 bases at J, with 10 bases between the two ends. The CDR3 extends over 15 amino acids. Per germline, CDR1 MNHEY and CDR2 SVGEGT. The CDR3 nucleotides are TGTGCCAGCAGTTACTCGACAGACCCGCAAGAGACCCAGTACTTC. Its protein is CASSYSTDPQETQYF.

The genes are TRBV24-1 and TRBJ2-1; a weak D match, TRBD1 (5 bases). The CDR3 runs to 16 residues. V was pared by 4 bases and J by 1 base, with 13 bases between. Germline V gene sequence: CDR1 KGHDR, CDR2 SFDVKD. The CDR3 DNA is TGTGCCACCAGTGACCCAATGAAGGGGTCCTACAATGAGCAGTTCTTC. It translates to CATSDPMKGSYNEQFF.

This clonotype appeared many times. The rearrangement uses TRBV12-3 or TRBV12-4 and TRBJ1-1; D gene unclear. Trimming removed 0 bases from V and 1 base from J, with 15 bases in between. This CDR3 region has 17 residues. The CDR3 nucleotides are TGTGCCAGCAGTTTAGCCCTAACGTGGGGAAAGAACACTGAAGCTTTCTTT. Translation gives CASSLALTWGKNTEAFF.

This clonotype was detected only once. The chain carries TRBV28 and TRBJ2-3; D remains ambiguous. CDR3 size: 16 residues. Germline CDR1 is MDHEN and CDR2 is SYDVKM. The V end lost 3 bases, the J end lost 0 bases, and 13 bases lay between the germline ends. In nucleotides, the CDR3 is TGTGCCAGCAGTTTCCCCCCATTCGGGAGCACAGATACGCAGTATTTT. Translating it yields CASSFPPFGSTDTQYF.

This clonotype was recorded many times. The chain couples TRBV5-6 to TRBJ2-1; 9 bases fit TRBD1. Germline lookup yields CDR1 SGHDT and CDR2 YYEEEE. The CDR3 contains 15 residues. Trimming cost V 4 bases and J 8 bases; bases outside gene matches: 10. The CDR3 DNA reads as TGTGCCAGCAGCGGTCGGGACAGGGCTATTTATGAGCAGTTCTTC. Its protein is CASSGRDRAIYEQFF.